These 23 T cell receptor beta chains originate from one sample sequenced in a study of blood T cell repertoires in COVID-19. The repertoire was sequenced with immunoSEQ multiplex PCR; TCRdb's copy has only in-frame clones and lacks some. There are around 300,000 clones in the sample; over 80% occur only once, and about 4.7% lies in the top ten. The sequencing input was PBMCs or T cells enriched from blood (not recorded which). These receptors originate from a young man who had recovered from COVID-19.

V usage is TRBV30 and J usage is TRBJ1-3; unclear D gene. The CDR3 has 13 amino acids. The ends were cut back, 0 bases at V and 2 bases at J, with 5 bases in the middle. The germline CDR1 and CDR2 sequences are GTSNPN and SVGIG (reference sequence). The DNA of the CDR3 is TGTGCCTGGAGTGTACACGCTGGAAACACCATATATTTT. It yields the protein CAWSVHAGNTIYF.

V and J are TRBV7-9 and TRBJ1-4; the D gene is possibly TRBD1 (5 bases). Trimming took off 2 bases at V and 8 bases at J, with 18 bases between the two ends. From germline, CDR1 is SEHNR and CDR2 FQNEAQ (reference sequence). The CDR3 totals 16 residues. The CDR3 DNA reads TGTGCCAGCAGCTTACGAGGCGGCCAGGGATGGGAAAAACTGTTTTTT. Its protein product is CASSLRGGQGWEKLFF.

The chain combines TRBV7-8 with TRBJ1-1; TRBD1 aligns across 7 bases. Germline V CDR1 and CDR2: SGHVS, FQNEAQ. The CDR3 spans 16 residues. Trimming removed 5 bases from V and 5 bases from J; junction bases left unmatched: 14. In nucleotides, the CDR3 is TGTGCCAGCAGCCTGCACCCCGGGGACAGACATACTGAAGCTTTCTTT. Its protein product is CASSLHPGDRHTEAFF.

This chain joins TRBV6-5 and TRBJ1-6, with 8 bases aligning to TRBD1. The CDR3 contains 14 residues. Germline CDR1 MNHEY, CDR2 SVGAGI. The trim removed 7 bases at V and 9 bases at J, leaving 8 bases unmatched. The CDR3 protein is CASTPGQGSSPLHF. The CDR3 coding sequence is TGTGCCAGCACCCCTGGACAGGGAAGTTCACCCCTCCACTTT.

The V call is TRBV4-1, the J call TRBJ2-7, with TRBD1 identical over 11 bases. CDR1 is MGHRA, CDR2 YSYEKL, per germline. The CDR3 sequence is 15 residues long. V trimming: 5 bases; J trimming: 6 bases; junction bases outside the gene matches: 9. CDR3 DNA sequence: TGCGCCAGCAGCTGGTCCGGGACAGGGGGTACCGAGCAGTACTTC. It codes for CASSWSGTGGTEQYF.

This clone was detected a few times. The chain links TRBV2 to TRBJ2-7; 7 bases fit TRBD2. The V gene end was trimmed by 5 bases and the J gene end by 3 bases; junction bases not matched to a gene: 10. Germline values: CDR1 SNHLY, CDR2 FYNNEI. The CDR3 covers 15 residues. As DNA, the CDR3 is TGTGCCAGCAGTTCCGGACTAGGCCGGCTCTACGAGCAGTACTTC. Amino acids: CASSSGLGRLYEQYF. Full variable domain (outside the CDR3, taken from reference TRBV2 and TRBJ2-7): EPEVTQTPSHQVTQMGQEVILRCVPISNHLYFYWYRQILGQKVEFLVSFYNNEISEKSEIFDDQFSVERPDGSNFTLKIRSTKLEDSAMYFCASSSGLGRLYEQYFGPGTRLTVT.

CDR3 protein: CASSPQGLETQYF. CDR3 nucleotide sequence: TGTGCCAGCTCACCCCAGGGTTTGGAGACCCAGTACTTC. The genes are TRBV18 and TRBJ2-5; possible D gene TRBD1, 5 bases. CDR1 and CDR2 from the germline V gene are KGHSH and LQKENI. With 3 bases removed from V and 5 bases from J, the gap between germline ends came to 10 bases. The CDR3 has 13 amino acids.

The chain has TRBV5-1 and TRBJ1-6, with TRBD1 matching over 7 bases. CDR3 length: 15 residues. The trim removed 4 bases at V and 7 bases at J, leaving 8 bases unmatched. Germline CDR1 SGHRS, CDR2 YFSETQ. The CDR3 here is CASSPSGTDNSPLHF. The CDR3 nucleotides read TGCGCCAGCAGCCCATCCGGGACAGACAATTCACCCCTCCACTTT.

The chain recombines TRBV12-3 or TRBV12-4 with TRBJ2-7; D remains unclear. This CDR3 contains 13 residues. V dropped 3 bases and J dropped 4 bases, with 10 bases sitting between them. CDR3 sequence reads: CASSFSTNYEQYF. DNA of the CDR3: TGTGCCAGCAGTTTTAGTACTAATTACGAGCAGTACTTC.

The genes are TRBV2 and TRBJ2-5; no reliable D call. V shed 4 bases and J shed 5 bases, with 23 bases lying between them. Germline CDR1 is SNHLY and CDR2 is FYNNEI. The CDR3 is made up of 17 amino acids. CDR3 nucleotides: TGTGCCAGCAGTGGCGACCCCCGTACGCAGGCGCCCGAGACCCAGTACTTC. Protein sequence: CASSGDPRTQAPETQYF.

V is TRBV28 and J is TRBJ2-1; 9 bases match TRBD1. Trimming took 6 bases from V and 4 from J; bases not matched to a gene: 7. Per the germline V gene, CDR1 is MDHEN and CDR2 is SYDVKM. This CDR3 comprises 15 residues. DNA for the CDR3: TGTGCCAGCAGCACAATGGGACAGGGATACAATGAGCAGTTCTTC. This encodes CASSTMGQGYNEQFF.

CDR3 loop: CASSKTGFGKNIQYF. CDR3 sequence (DNA): TGTGCCAGCAGCAAGACAGGGTTTGGCAAAAACATTCAGTACTTC. This rearrangement joins TRBV7-9 to TRBJ2-4, with 7 bases that match TRBD1. From germline, CDR1 is SEHNR and CDR2 FQNEAQ (reference sequence). Germline trimming cut 5 bases from V and 3 bases from J; bases unmatched to any gene: 7. The CDR3 covers 15 residues.

This chain links TRBV20-1 with TRBJ2-2, with 8 nucleotides matching TRBD2. The CDR3 spans 14 residues. Germline values: CDR1 DFQATT, CDR2 SNEGSKA (reference sequence). V gave up 3 bases and J gave up 3 bases; unmatched junction bases: 3. The DNA for the CDR3 is TGCAGTGCTAGTTCGGGGGGGGACACCGGGGAGCTGTTTTTT. This sequence encodes CSASSGGDTGELFF.

This clone was observed a single time. This sequence joins TRBV19 and TRBJ2-1; 9 positions agree with TRBD2. The CDR3 has 14 residues. Germline V gene sequence: CDR1 LNHDA, CDR2 SQIVND (reference sequence). The trim removed 7 bases at V and 6 bases at J, leaving 7 bases unmatched. The CDR3 coding sequence is TGTGCCAGTATGAGGCTAGCGGGGAGCAATGAGCAGTTCTTC. Its translation: CASMRLAGSNEQFF.

The chain uses TRBV9 and TRBJ1-6, with no clear D. The CDR3 runs 16 residues. V was pared by 0 bases and J by 7 bases, with 14 bases between. Germline-derived CDR1 and CDR2 are SGDLS and YYNGEE. CDR3 loop: CASSVAGTTGNSPLHF. DNA for the CDR3: TGTGCCAGCAGCGTAGCAGGTACGACGGGGAATTCACCCCTCCACTTT.

The chain joins TRBV15 to TRBJ2-3; 9 bases map to TRBD1. This CDR3 region has 16 residues. Germline CDR1 LNHNV, CDR2 YYDKDF (reference sequence). The J segment lost 2 bases and the V segment lost 1 base, leaving 4 bases of the junction unmatched. The CDR3 sequence is CATSRGRDRVTDTQYF. CDR3 DNA: TGTGCCACCAGCAGAGGCCGGGACAGGGTCACAGATACGCAGTATTTT.

The V call is TRBV19, the J call TRBJ2-3, with TRBD1 matching over 8 bases. Trimming at V came to 7 bases and at J to 2 bases, leaving 8 bases not matched to a gene. The CDR3 loop spans 15 amino acids. In germline, CDR1 is LNHDA, CDR2 SQIVND (reference sequence). The CDR3 bases are TGTGCCAGTACCATGACAGGGGTTTCCACAGATACGCAGTATTTT. Residues: CASTMTGVSTDTQYF.

The chain employs TRBV6-5 and TRBJ2-2; TRBD2 aligns across 9 bases. Germline V gives CDR1 MNHEY, CDR2 SVGAGI. This CDR3 comprises 16 residues. The V gene end was trimmed by 4 bases and the J gene end by 5 bases; junction bases not matched to a gene: 8. CDR3 DNA: TGTGCCAGCAGTTTTTCTAGCGGGGAGAGGACCGGGGAGCTGTTTTTT. It is translated as CASSFSSGERTGELFF.

The chain carries TRBV28 and TRBJ2-7; D possibly corresponds to TRBD2 (7 bases). CDR1 and CDR2 from the germline V gene are MDHEN and SYDVKM. V lost 7 bases to trimming and J lost 3 bases, with 16 bases between them. CDR3 length: 14 residues. This CDR3 is CASTWGGAGYEQYF. Here the CDR3 DNA reads TGTGCCAGCACCTGGGGGGGGGCAGGCTACGAGCAGTACTTC.

This chain joins TRBV5-4 and TRBJ1-6; the match to TRBD1 covers 8 bases. V trimming: 1 base; J trimming: 9 bases; junction bases outside the gene matches: 3. The CDR3 is made up of 14 amino acids. Germline CDR1 reads SGHNT; CDR2 reads YYREEE (reference sequence). CDR3 nucleotide sequence: TGTGCCAGCAGCTTGTCTCAGGGGGCTTCACCCCTCCACTTT. The encoded protein is CASSLSQGASPLHF.

The chain has TRBV18 and TRBJ2-3, with D perhaps matching TRBD1 (6 bases). The CDR3 extends over 14 amino acids. V shed 2 bases and J shed 5 bases, with 11 bases lying between them. The germline V gene encodes CDR1 KGHSH and CDR2 LQKENI. The CDR3 loop reads CASSPGGIGDTQYF. CDR3 sequence (DNA): TGTGCCAGCTCACCAGGGGGCATCGGAGATACGCAGTATTTT.

The V and J genes are TRBV28 and TRBJ1-4; 9 bases are a match to TRBD1. CDR3 length: 14 amino acids. V shed 6 bases, J shed 8 bases, and the junction held 7 bases outside the gene matches. From germline, CDR1 is MDHEN and CDR2 SYDVKM. CDR3 bases: TGTGCCAGCAGCACGGACAGGGGAGGAGAAAAACTGTTTTTT. Protein sequence: CASSTDRGGEKLFF.

This chain uses TRBV6-2 or TRBV6-3 with TRBJ2-3; possibly TRBD2 for D (5 bases). The V end was cut by 4 bases, the J end by 2 bases, with 22 bases between. The CDR3 length is 18 residues. Germline V CDR1 and CDR2: MNHEY, SVGEGT. This CDR3 is CASSSNYPSQKITDTQYF. The DNA of the CDR3 is TGTGCCAGCAGTTCAAATTACCCTAGCCAGAAGATCACAGATACGCAGTATTTT.